This T cell receptor (beta chain) stems from a study of cytomegalovirus exposure and HLA in healthy donors. CDR1 and CDR2 from the germline V gene are SGHTA and FQGNSA. Trimming pared 9 bases from V and 5 bases from J, leaving 16 bases between. The CDR3 covers 13 residues. Healthy individuals who donated bone marrow served as the donors. Remarks on this clone: Its specificity is not known.

Broader study findings: More clonal expansion characterized HLA-associated TCR beta chains than equally common others in a later analysis. In vitro confirmation showed a few CMV-associated chains to be CMV antigen specific. A later analysis linked about 17,000 TCR beta sequences to HLA alleles at 0.05 false discovery rate.

The PCR contained 60 Vbeta and 13 Jbeta primers. Repertoires were generated with immunoSEQ multiplex PCR, while TCRdb's copy carries only in-frame clones and drops some. Its table lists fewer than 150,000 clones. The rearrangement links TRBV7-2 to TRBJ2-5; possibly TRBD2 for D (7 bases). Sequenced input: PBMCs. The TCR comes from a man aged 40-50 years in good health and CMV-seronegative. In DNA, the CDR3 is TGTGCCAGTGGGCTTGGGGGGGGCGAGACCCAGTACTTC. Translated, it gives CASGLGGGETQYF. The variable domain in full, with the rest retrieved from reference TRBV7-2 and TRBJ2-5, is GAGVSQSPSNKVTEKGKDVELRCDPISGHTALYWYRQSLGQGLEFLIYFQGNSAPDKSGLPSDRFSAERTGGSVSTLTIQRTQQEDSAVYLCASGLGGGETQYFGPGTRLLVL.